Listed below are T cell receptor beta chains from one sample, sequenced in a study of beta chain features in type 1 diabetes. The assay was immunoSEQ multiplex PCR, and TCRdb's table has in-frame clones only and misses some. This sample yields hundreds of thousands of clones, of which 30% are seen a single time; roughly 0.066% belongs to the top ten. Sequenced input: naive CD4+ T cells from blood. All receptors derive from a man younger than 35 in good health. Each CDR3 is given with its conserved first and last residue. A D gene is named only where the DNA matches it firmly. Some rows mark clone size as missing; the rest say once, few, many or name a class of expanded clone.

D: NA
size: NA
J: TRBJ2-7
V: TRBV4-2
length: 15
CDR3: CASSRRQGSSYEQYF
DNA: TGTGCCAGCAGCCGCCGTCAGGGAAGCTCCTACGAGCAGTACTTC

D: NA
size: NA
J: TRBJ2-5
V: TRBV30
length: 16
CDR3: CAWVSPPLGVGETQYF
DNA: TGTGCCTGGGTTTCCCCCCCTCTAGGGGTTGGCGAGACCCAGTACTTC

D: NA
size: NA
J: TRBJ2-1
V: TRBV25-1
length: 12
CDR3: CASSGQGNEQFF
DNA: TGTGCCAGCAGTGGGCAGGGGAATGAGCAGTTCTTC

D: TRBD2
size: NA
J: TRBJ2-3
V: TRBV9
length: 14
CDR3: CASSLAGGHDTQYF
DNA: TGTGCCAGCAGTCTAGCGGGAGGACATGATACGCAGTATTTT

D: NA
size: few
J: TRBJ2-7
V: TRBV30
length: 15
CDR3: CAWSGGAPGPYEQYF
DNA: TGTGCCTGGAGTGGTGGTGCCCCTGGGCCCTACGAGCAGTACTTC

D: TRBD2
size: few
J: TRBJ2-1
V: TRBV30
length: 14
CDR3: CAWSNGRGYNEQFF
DNA: TGTGCCTGGAGTAACGGGAGGGGTTACAATGAGCAGTTCTTC

D: NA
size: few
J: TRBJ2-5
V: TRBV6-5
length: 15
CDR3: CASSYWAASPETQYF
DNA: TGTGCCAGCAGTTACTGGGCAGCCTCCCCAGAGACCCAGTACTTC

D: NA
size: NA
J: TRBJ1-1
V: TRBV28
length: 11
CDR3: CASSNRVGAFF
DNA: TGTGCCAGCAGCAACAGGGTTGGGGCTTTCTTT

D: NA
size: NA
J: TRBJ2-1
V: TRBV4-3
length: 15
CDR3: CASSQALGSYNEQFF
DNA: TGCGCCAGCAGCCAAGCTTTGGGCAGCTACAATGAGCAGTTCTTC

D: NA
size: few
J: TRBJ2-1
V: TRBV4-2
length: 16
CDR3: CASSQESRHYYNEQFF
DNA: TGTGCCAGCAGCCAAGAGTCGCGACATTACTACAATGAGCAGTTCTTC

D: NA
size: once
J: TRBJ2-2
V: TRBV2
length: 14
CDR3: CASSYTQNTGELFF
DNA: TGTGCCAGCAGTTACACCCAGAACACCGGGGAGCTGTTTTTT

D: NA
size: NA
J: TRBJ1-2
V: TRBV29-1
length: 12
CDR3: CSVVEGHEGYTF
DNA: TGCAGCGTTGTAGAGGGACATGAGGGCTACACCTTC

D: NA
size: once
J: TRBJ2-4
V: TRBV19
length: 13
CDR3: CASRSGAKNIQYF
DNA: TGTGCCAGTAGGTCGGGAGCCAAAAACATTCAGTACTTC

D: TRBD2
size: NA
J: TRBJ2-5
V: TRBV7-9
length: 14
CDR3: CASRLAGVGETQYF
DNA: TGTGCCAGCAGACTAGCGGGAGTGGGGGAGACCCAGTACTTC

D: NA
size: NA
J: TRBJ2-7
V: TRBV28
length: 16
CDR3: CASRRLGGRAPYEQYF
DNA: TGTGCCAGCAGACGCCTTGGGGGTCGGGCGCCCTACGAGCAGTACTTC

D: TRBD1
size: few
J: TRBJ1-2
V: TRBV28
length: 13
CDR3: CASSSPTGNGYTF
DNA: TGTGCCAGCAGTTCCCCGACAGGGAATGGCTACACCTTC

D: TRBD2
size: NA
J: TRBJ2-7
V: TRBV4-1
length: 14
CDR3: CASSQRGGLYEQYF
DNA: TGCGCCAGCAGCCAACGGGGGGGGCTGTACGAGCAGTACTTC

D: TRBD1
size: few
J: TRBJ1-2
V: TRBV30
length: 16
CDR3: CAWSVQGQGASYGYTF
DNA: TGTGCCTGGAGTGTACAGGGACAGGGGGCGTCCTATGGCTACACCTTC

D: TRBD2
size: few
J: TRBJ2-1
V: TRBV9
length: 15
CDR3: CASSAGTSRGNEQFF
DNA: TGTGCCAGCAGCGCCGGGACTAGCAGAGGGAATGAGCAGTTCTTC

D: TRBD2
size: NA
J: TRBJ2-1
V: TRBV30
length: 14
CDR3: CAWTSGRASNEQFF
DNA: TGTGCCTGGACTAGCGGGAGGGCCTCAAATGAGCAGTTCTTC

D: NA
size: NA
J: TRBJ1-1
V: TRBV4-3
length: 15
CDR3: CASSQDKAPDTEAFF
DNA: TGCGCCAGCAGCCAAGATAAAGCCCCGGACACTGAAGCTTTCTTT

D: TRBD2
size: NA
J: TRBJ2-3
V: TRBV7-8
length: 13
CDR3: CASSPAGGDTQYF
DNA: TGTGCCAGCAGCCCAGCGGGAGGAGATACGCAGTATTTT

D: NA
size: NA
J: TRBJ1-1
V: TRBV29-1
length: 11
CDR3: CSSRMNTEAFF
DNA: TGCAGCAGTAGGATGAACACTGAAGCTTTCTTT

D: NA
size: NA
J: TRBJ1-1
V: TRBV19
length: 14
CDR3: CASSPRAGDTEAFF
DNA: TGTGCCAGTAGTCCCCGGGCAGGAGACACTGAAGCTTTCTTT

D: NA
size: few
J: TRBJ2-3
V: TRBV29-1
length: 13
CDR3: CSVRGRSTDTQYF
DNA: TGCAGCGTACGAGGGCGTAGCACAGATACGCAGTATTTT

D: TRBD2
size: NA
J: TRBJ2-2
V: TRBV23-1
length: 18
CDR3: CASSQTSGRKEDTGELFF
DNA: TGCGCCAGCAGTCAAACTAGCGGGAGAAAAGAGGACACCGGGGAGCTGTTTTTT

D: NA
size: few
J: TRBJ2-3
V: TRBV14
length: 16
CDR3: CASSQEGQGHTDTQYF
DNA: TGTGCCAGCAGCCAAGAAGGCCAGGGCCACACAGATACGCAGTATTTT

D: TRBD1
size: few
J: TRBJ1-2
V: TRBV7-2
length: 16
CDR3: CASSPARTGGDRGYTF
DNA: TGTGCCAGCAGCCCTGCAAGGACAGGGGGCGATCGTGGCTACACCTTC

D: NA
size: NA
J: TRBJ2-7
V: TRBV27
length: 14
CDR3: CASKSLDRRYEQYF
DNA: TGTGCCAGCAAATCCTTGGACAGACGCTACGAGCAGTACTTC

D: NA
size: NA
J: TRBJ2-7
V: TRBV5-1
length: 14
CDR3: CASSPGPVRDEQYF
DNA: TGCGCCAGCAGCCCTGGACCCGTACGGGACGAGCAGTACTTC